The subject of this entry is one TCR beta chain. The antigen is unknown. J lost 1 base, V lost 5 bases, and 5 bases had no gene match. CDR1 LNHNV and CDR2 YYDKDF come from the germline V gene (reference sequence). The CDR3 has 15 residues. This entry comes from a study of cytotoxic CD8 clonotypes in ibrutinib-treated CLL. Findings of the study overall: Sustained-remission and progressing patients had different sampling times. Researchers report that baseline clonality outpaced age-matched healthy donors and tracked circulating CD8+ T-cell counts.

Generated by immunoSEQ multiplex PCR, the TCRdb table keeps only in-frame clones and is missing some. In the table there are about 68,000 clones, approximately 70% of which are singletons. The receptor comes from a human donor with chronic lymphocytic leukemia. Sequencing used PBMCs, obtained after 12 months of ibrutinib treatment. The genes are TRBV15 and TRBJ2-3, with TRBD2 matching over 8 bases. CDR3 bases: TGTGCCACCAGCGGACCAGCGGGGGGCACAGATACGCAGTATTTT. Translation: CATSGPAGGTDTQYF.